This entry features one T cell receptor (beta chain) sequence. The sample is drawn from a study of blood T cell repertoires in COVID-19. For the study at large: Sites in the United States, Italy and Spain provided acute and convalescent COVID-19 samples. PBMCs, B-cell-depleted T cells, or T cells provided the cDNA or gDNA that made up the material.

Original handling: Estimation of nucleated cell counts relied on the amplification of reference gene primers. Only in-frame clones appear in the TCRdb table, and some are missing; sequencing was by immunoSEQ multiplex PCR. V, J and clone size are those of that table, while D and trimming were read from the DNA. Of about 72,000 clones in the sample, around 82% are singletons; the top ten hold about 7%. This TCR was recovered from a man in his sixties with acute or convalescent COVID-19. Sequencing was performed on peripheral blood.

As DNA, the CDR3 is TGTGCCAGCACCCGGGACAGGGGTTTCGGGAACACTGAAGCTTTCTTT. This translates into CASTRDRGFGNTEAFF. This chain connects TRBV2 to TRBJ1-1; TRBD1 aligns across 10 bases. CDR1 SNHLY and CDR2 FYNNEI come from the germline V gene. Trimming cost V 7 bases and J 1 base; bases outside gene matches: 9. This CDR3 comprises 16 residues.